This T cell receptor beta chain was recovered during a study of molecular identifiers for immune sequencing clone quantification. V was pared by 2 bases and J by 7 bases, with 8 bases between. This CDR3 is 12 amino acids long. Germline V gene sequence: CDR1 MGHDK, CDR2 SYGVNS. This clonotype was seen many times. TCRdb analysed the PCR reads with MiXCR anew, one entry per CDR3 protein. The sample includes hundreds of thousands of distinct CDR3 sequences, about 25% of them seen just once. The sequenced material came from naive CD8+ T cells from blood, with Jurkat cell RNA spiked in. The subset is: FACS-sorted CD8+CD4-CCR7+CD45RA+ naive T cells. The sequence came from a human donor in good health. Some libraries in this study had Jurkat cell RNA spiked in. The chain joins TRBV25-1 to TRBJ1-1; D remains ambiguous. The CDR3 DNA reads TGTGCCAGCAGTGAACTAGGCAGTGAAGCTTTCTTT. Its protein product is CASSELGSEAFF. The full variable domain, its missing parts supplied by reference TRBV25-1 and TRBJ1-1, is EADIYQTPRYLVIGTGKKITLECSQTMGHDKMYWYQQDPGMELHLIHYSYGVNSTEKGDLSSESTVSRIRTEHFPLTLESARPSHTSQYLCASSELGSEAFFGQGTRLTVV.